This entry concerns a single T cell receptor beta chain. Its antigen remains unidentified. The J segment lost 4 bases and the V segment lost 5 bases, leaving 5 bases of the junction unmatched. CDR1 is MNHEY and CDR2 is SMNVEV in the germline V gene (reference sequence). This CDR3 is built from 14 residues. This entry comes from a study of CD8 T cells in ankylosing spondylitis. Notes on the study in general: Within matched ankylosing spondylitis synovial fluid, disease-linked clones were reportedly significantly enriched. Characteristic, it appeared, of ankylosing spondylitis blood was a TCR beta motif of about eight highly homologous variants. In peripheral blood, disease-linked CD8+ clones occurred at relatively low frequencies.

Using quantitative 5'-RACE with molecular barcodes, the authors made TCR beta libraries. TCRdb redid the calling of the 5' RACE reads with MiXCR, one entry per CDR3 protein. The repertoire includes 800,000 to 900,000 distinct CDR3 sequences, 12% of them detected once, and roughly 0.51% sits in the top ten. Sequencing input: blood, either unsorted or a sorted T cell fraction (not recorded which). This sequence was found in a male donor with ankylosing spondylitis. The chain uses TRBV27 and TRBJ1-1, with TRBD1 matching 9 bases. This chain's CDR3 is CASSRQGEITEAFF. DNA for the CDR3: TGTGCCAGCAGTCGACAGGGGGAGATCACTGAAGCTTTCTTT.